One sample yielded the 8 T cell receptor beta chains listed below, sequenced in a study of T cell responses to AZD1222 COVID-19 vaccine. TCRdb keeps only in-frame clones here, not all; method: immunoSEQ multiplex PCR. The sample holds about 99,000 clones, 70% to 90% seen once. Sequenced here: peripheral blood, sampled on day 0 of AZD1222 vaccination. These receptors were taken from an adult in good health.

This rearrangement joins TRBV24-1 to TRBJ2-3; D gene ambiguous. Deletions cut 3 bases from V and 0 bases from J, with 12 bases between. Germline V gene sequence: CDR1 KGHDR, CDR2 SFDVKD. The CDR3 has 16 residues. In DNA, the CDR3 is TGTGCCACCAGTGATAGGACGGCTGCTAGCACAGATACGCAGTATTTT. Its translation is CATSDRTAASTDTQYF.

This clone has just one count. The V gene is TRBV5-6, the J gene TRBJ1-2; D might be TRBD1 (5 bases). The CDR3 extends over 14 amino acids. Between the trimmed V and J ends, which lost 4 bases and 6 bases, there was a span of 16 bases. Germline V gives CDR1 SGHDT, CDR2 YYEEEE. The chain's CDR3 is CASSLPYGGNGYTF. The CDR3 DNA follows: TGTGCCAGCAGCCTACCCTACGGGGGGAATGGCTACACCTTC.

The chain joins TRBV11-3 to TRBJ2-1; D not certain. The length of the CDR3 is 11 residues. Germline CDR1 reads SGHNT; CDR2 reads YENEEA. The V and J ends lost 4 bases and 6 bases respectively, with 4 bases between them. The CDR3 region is CASSSSNEQFF. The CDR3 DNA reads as TGTGCCAGCAGCTCGAGCAATGAGCAGTTCTTC.

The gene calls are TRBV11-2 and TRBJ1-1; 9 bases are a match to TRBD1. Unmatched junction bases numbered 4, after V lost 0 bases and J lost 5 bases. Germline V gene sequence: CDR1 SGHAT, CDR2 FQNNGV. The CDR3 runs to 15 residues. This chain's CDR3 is CASSLDGQGWTEAFF. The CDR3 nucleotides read TGTGCCAGCAGCTTAGACGGACAGGGGTGGACTGAAGCTTTCTTT.

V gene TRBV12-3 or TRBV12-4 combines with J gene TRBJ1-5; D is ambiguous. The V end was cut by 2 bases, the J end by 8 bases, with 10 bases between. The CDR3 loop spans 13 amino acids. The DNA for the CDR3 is TGTGCCAGCAGTTTACGGGAAAGGGAGCCCCAGCATTTT. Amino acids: CASSLREREPQHF.

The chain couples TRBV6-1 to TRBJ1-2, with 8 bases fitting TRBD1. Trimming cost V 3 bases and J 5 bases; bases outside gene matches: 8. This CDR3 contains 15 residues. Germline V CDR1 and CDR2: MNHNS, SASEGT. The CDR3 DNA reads TGTGCCAGCAGTGACCATGACAGGGGACCGTATGGCTACACCTTC. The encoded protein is CASSDHDRGPYGYTF.

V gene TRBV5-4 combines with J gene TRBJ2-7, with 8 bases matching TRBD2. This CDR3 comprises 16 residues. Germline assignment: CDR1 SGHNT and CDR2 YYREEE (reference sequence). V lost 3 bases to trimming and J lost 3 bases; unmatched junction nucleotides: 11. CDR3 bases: TGTGCCAGCAGCTCCTTGGGGAGCGGGAGATTCTACGAGCAGTACGTC. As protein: CASSSLGSGRFYEQYV.

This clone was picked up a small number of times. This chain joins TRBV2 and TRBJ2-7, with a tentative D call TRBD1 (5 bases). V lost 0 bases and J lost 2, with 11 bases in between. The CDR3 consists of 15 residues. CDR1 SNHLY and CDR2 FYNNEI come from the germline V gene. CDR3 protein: CASSEAGADPYEQYF. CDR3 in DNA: TGTGCCAGCAGTGAAGCAGGGGCAGATCCCTACGAGCAGTACTTC.